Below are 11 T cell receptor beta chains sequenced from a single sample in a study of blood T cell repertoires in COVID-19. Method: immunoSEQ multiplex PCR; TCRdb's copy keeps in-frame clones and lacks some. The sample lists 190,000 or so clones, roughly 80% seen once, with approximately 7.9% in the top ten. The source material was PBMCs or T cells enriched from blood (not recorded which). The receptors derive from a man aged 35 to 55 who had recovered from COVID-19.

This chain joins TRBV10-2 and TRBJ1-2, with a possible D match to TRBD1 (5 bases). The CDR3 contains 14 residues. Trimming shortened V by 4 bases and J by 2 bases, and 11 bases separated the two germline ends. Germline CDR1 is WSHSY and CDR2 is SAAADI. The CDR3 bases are TGCGCCAGCAGTGCCGCTGACAGAAACTATGGCTACACCTTC. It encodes CASSAADRNYGYTF.

CDR3 residues: CASSLARDSYEQYF. CDR3 in DNA: TGTGCCAGCAGCTTAGCCAGGGACTCCTACGAGCAGTACTTC. The chain joins TRBV7-8 to TRBJ2-7, with D perhaps matching TRBD1 (5 bases). Germline V gene lookup returns CDR1 SGHVS and CDR2 FQNEAQ. This CDR3 has 14 residues. Trimming pared 0 bases from V and 0 bases from J, leaving 6 bases between.

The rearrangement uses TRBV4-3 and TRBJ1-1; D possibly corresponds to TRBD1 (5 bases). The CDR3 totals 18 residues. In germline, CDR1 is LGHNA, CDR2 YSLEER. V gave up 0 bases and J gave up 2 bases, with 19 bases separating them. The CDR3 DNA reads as TGCGCCAGCAGCCAAGAGAGAACTTTTGGGGGGGTAAACACTGAAGCTTTCTTT. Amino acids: CASSQERTFGGVNTEAFF.

CDR3 sequence reads: CSASMGQPYEQYF. The CDR3 DNA is TGCAGTGCTAGTATGGGACAGCCCTACGAGCAGTACTTC. This chain uses TRBV20-1 with TRBJ2-7; TRBD1 aligns across 7 bases. Losses at the gene ends were 3 bases for V and 2 bases for J; bases not matched to a gene: 4. CDR3 size: 13 residues. Germline lookup yields CDR1 DFQATT and CDR2 SNEGSKA (reference sequence).

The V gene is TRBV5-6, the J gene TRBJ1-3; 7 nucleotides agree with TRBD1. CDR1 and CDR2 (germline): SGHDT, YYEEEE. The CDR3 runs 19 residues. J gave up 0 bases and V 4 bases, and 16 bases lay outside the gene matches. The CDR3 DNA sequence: TGTGCCAGCAGCGGGACGCCGGGACAGCAAACCATCTCTGGAAACACCATATATTTT. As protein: CASSGTPGQQTISGNTIYF.

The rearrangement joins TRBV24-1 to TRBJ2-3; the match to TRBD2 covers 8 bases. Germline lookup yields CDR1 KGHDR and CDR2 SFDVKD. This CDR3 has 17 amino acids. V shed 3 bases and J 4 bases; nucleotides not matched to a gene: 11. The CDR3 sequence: CATSDAAGTRFPDTQYF. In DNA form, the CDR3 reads TGTGCCACCAGTGATGCCGCCGGGACTAGATTCCCAGATACGCAGTATTTT.

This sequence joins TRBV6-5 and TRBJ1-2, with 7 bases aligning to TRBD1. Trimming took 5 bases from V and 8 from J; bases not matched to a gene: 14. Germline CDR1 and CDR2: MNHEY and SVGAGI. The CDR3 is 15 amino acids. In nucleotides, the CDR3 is TGTGCCAGCAGTCGGACGGGGCAGGGGGGCTTGGGCTACACCTTC. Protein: CASSRTGQGGLGYTF.

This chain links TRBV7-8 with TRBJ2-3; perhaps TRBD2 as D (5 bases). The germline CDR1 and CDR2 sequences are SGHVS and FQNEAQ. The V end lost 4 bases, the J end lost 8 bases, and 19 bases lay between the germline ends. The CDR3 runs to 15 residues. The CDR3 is CASSSHSGSHFTQYF. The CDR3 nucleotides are TGTGCCAGCAGCTCACACAGCGGTAGTCATTTTACGCAGTATTTT.

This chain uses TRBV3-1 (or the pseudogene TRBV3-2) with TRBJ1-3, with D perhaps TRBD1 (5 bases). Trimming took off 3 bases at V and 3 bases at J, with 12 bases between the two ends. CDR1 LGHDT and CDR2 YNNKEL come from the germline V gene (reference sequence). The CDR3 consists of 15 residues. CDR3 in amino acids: CASSQFGRVGNTIYF. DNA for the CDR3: TGTGCCAGCAGCCAGTTCGGCAGGGTTGGAAACACCATATATTTT.

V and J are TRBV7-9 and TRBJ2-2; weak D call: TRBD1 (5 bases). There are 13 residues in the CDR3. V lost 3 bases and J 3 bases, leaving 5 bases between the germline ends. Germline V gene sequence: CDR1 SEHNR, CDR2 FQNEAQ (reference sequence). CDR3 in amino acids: CASSLTDTGELFF. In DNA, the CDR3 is TGTGCCAGCAGCTTGACAGACACCGGGGAGCTGTTTTTT.

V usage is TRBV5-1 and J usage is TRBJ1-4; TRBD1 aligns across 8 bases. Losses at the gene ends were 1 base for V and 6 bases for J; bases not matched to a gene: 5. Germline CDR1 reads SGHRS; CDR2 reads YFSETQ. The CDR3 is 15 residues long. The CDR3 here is CASSLSGTGDEKLFF. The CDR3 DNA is TGCGCCAGCAGCTTGTCCGGGACAGGTGATGAAAAACTGTTTTTT.